Described below is a single T cell receptor beta chain sequence and its context. Antigen specificity is unknown. Original processing methods: The median was around 89,000 TCRs per sample, ranging roughly 20,000 to 690,600. TCRdb passed the RACE reads through MiXCR, listing each CDR3 protein once. These V and J calls are TCRdb output, not the study's own analysis. The table shows around 380,000 distinct CDR3 sequences, with more than 4.5% occurring only once. The data are from a study of human T cells and chemical hapten exposure. Study-wide background: Variability of per-sample TCR yields stemmed mainly from small differences in pooled library volume. Points from the study as a whole: Among expanded TCRs, significantly more large CDR3 similarity clusters formed than among controls.

The CDR3 is 12 residues long. Trimming took off 1 base at V and 6 bases at J, with 9 bases between the two ends. CDR1 GTSNPN and CDR2 SVGIG come from the germline V gene (reference sequence). This sample's time point: patch test 1, 2 weeks after DPC sensitization. Treatment described: therapeutic diphenylcyclopropenone sensitization with weekly scalp DPC. The source of this sequence is a woman in her fifties or sixties with alopecia areata. Some clones in this sample may be carry-over from other donors' samples. V and J are TRBV30 and TRBJ1-1; D might be TRBD1 (6 bases). Here the sequenced sample was whole blood, taken in connection with sensitization to the hapten diphenylcyclopropenone (DPC). The chain's CDR3 is CAWSAGAAEAFF. CDR3 bases: TGTGCCTGGAGTGCGGGGGCAGCTGAAGCTTTCTTT.